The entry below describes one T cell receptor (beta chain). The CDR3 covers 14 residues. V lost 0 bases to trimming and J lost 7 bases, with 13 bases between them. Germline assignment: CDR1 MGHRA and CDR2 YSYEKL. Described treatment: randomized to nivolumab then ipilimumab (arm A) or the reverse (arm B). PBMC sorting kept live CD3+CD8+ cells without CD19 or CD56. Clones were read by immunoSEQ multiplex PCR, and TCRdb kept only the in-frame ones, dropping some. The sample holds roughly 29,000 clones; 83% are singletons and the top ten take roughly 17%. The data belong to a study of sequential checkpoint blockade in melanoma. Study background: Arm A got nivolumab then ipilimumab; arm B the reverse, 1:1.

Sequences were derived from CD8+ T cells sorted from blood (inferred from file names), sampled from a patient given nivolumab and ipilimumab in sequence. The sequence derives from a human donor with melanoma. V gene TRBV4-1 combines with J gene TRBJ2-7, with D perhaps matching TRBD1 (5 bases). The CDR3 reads CASSQEGQGWEQYF. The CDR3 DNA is TGCGCCAGCAGCCAAGAAGGGCAGGGCTGGGAGCAGTACTTC.